Listed below are T cell receptor beta chains from one sample, sequenced in a study of shared clonotypes between healthy human individuals. Sequencing used immunoSEQ multiplex PCR; TCRdb keeps in-frame clones, though not all of them. The profile covers about 690,000 clones, with 90% appearing a single time and 30% to 40% taken by the ten largest. Sequenced: memory CD8+ T cells from PBMCs. The origin of the receptors is a man between 18 and 35 years old in good health. Some clones in this sample may be carry-over from other donors' samples. Each CDR3 is given with its conserved first and last residue. D genes are given only for firm matches. Size is omitted from some rows. Given values are once, few, many or a class for expanded clones.

abundance	v_gene	j_gene	d_gene	CDR3nt	CDR3aa
-	TRBV28	TRBJ1-2	-	TGTGCCAGCAGTCCCCCGGCCTTAAGTGGCTACACCTTC	CASSPPALSGYTF
-	TRBV30	TRBJ2-7	-	TGTGCCTGGAGTGTAGGGGTAGCGCCAGCCCACGAGCAGTACTTC	CAWSVGVAPAHEQYF
-	TRBV28	TRBJ1-4	-	TGTGCCAGCAGTTACACAATAGGTGGGGAAAAACTGTTTTTT	CASSYTIGGEKLFF
-	TRBV9	TRBJ2-1	-	TGTGCCAGCAGCGTAGGGGGTTCCAGCTCCTACAATGAGCAGTTCTTC	CASSVGGSSSYNEQFF
-	TRBV6-1	TRBJ2-3	TRBD2	TGTGCCAGCAGTGAATGGGAGGGGGATACGCAGTATTTT	CASSEWEGDTQYF
-	TRBV13	TRBJ2-7	-	TGTGCCAGCAGCTTAGGAAGAATGGACGAGCAGTACTTC	CASSLGRMDEQYF
-	TRBV14	TRBJ2-7	TRBD2	TGTGCCAGCAGCCCTAATGGACTAGCGGGAGTAAACGAGCAGTACTTC	CASSPNGLAGVNEQYF
-	TRBV27	TRBJ2-3	-	TGTGCCAGCAGTTTAATCCGCCCAGCGGCGACCACAGATACGCAGTATTTT	CASSLIRPAATTDTQYF
-	TRBV2	TRBJ2-7	TRBD2	TGTGCCAGCAGTGATCGGGGGGCCTACGAGCAGTACTTC	CASSDRGAYEQYF
-	TRBV9	TRBJ1-1	-	TGTGCCAGCAGCGTAGGTCTGGGTAGGACTGAAGCTTTCTTT	CASSVGLGRTEAFF
-	TRBV6-1	TRBJ2-1	-	TGTGCCAGCAGTGAAGGACAGCCCAACACGTACTCCTACAATGAGCAGTTCTTC	CASSEGQPNTYSYNEQFF
-	TRBV18	TRBJ2-3	-	TGTGCCAGCTCACCACCGAGAGGGTTGGCTAGCACAGATACGCAGTATTTT	CASSPPRGLASTDTQYF
-	TRBV7-9	TRBJ2-5	TRBD1	TGTGCCAGCAGCCCAAGGACAGGGGAGATAGAGACCCAGTACTTC	CASSPRTGEIETQYF
-	TRBV7-9	TRBJ2-3	TRBD1	TGTGCCAGCAGCACGAACAGGGGCGATACGCAGTATTTT	CASSTNRGDTQYF
-	TRBV6-4	TRBJ2-7	-	TGTGCCAGCAGCGCCCACGAGCAGTACTTC	CASSAHEQYF
-	TRBV30	TRBJ2-5	TRBD2	TGTGCCTGGACCCGACTAGCGGGGACCCAAGAGACCCAGTACTTC	CAWTRLAGTQETQYF
-	TRBV6-1	TRBJ1-1	-	TGTGCCAGCATTCAGGGGTGGACTGAAGCTTTCTTT	CASIQGWTEAFF
-	TRBV23-1	TRBJ2-1	-	TGCGCCAGCAGTCAATCGTACCCAGGGCCACTTCACAATGAGCAGTTCTTC	CASSQSYPGPLHNEQFF
-	TRBV28	TRBJ2-5	-	TGTGCCAGCAGTTTATTCCCCCGCGGGACAGAACAAGAGACCCAGTACTTC	CASSLFPRGTEQETQYF
-	TRBV7-9	TRBJ1-1	-	TGTGCCAGCAGCTCAGTAGACCAGGCTTTCTTT	CASSSVDQAFF
many	TRBV11-2	TRBJ2-1	-	TGTGCCAGCAGCTTAGGGGCCTTTGAGCAGTTCTTC	CASSLGAFEQFF
-	TRBV28	TRBJ2-7	-	TGTGCCAGCAGTCCTCACAATTACGAGCAGTACTTC	CASSPHNYEQYF
once	TRBV9	TRBJ1-6	TRBD1	TGTGCCAGCAGCGTAAGGGGGCTCAATAATTCACCCCTCCACTTT	CASSVRGLNNSPLHF
once	TRBV7-8	TRBJ2-7	-	TGTGCCAGCAGCTTAGTCGGGACGGGTCCGAGGGAGCAGTACTTC	CASSLVGTGPREQYF
few	TRBV7-3	TRBJ1-1	TRBD1	TGTGCCAGCAGCACAGGGGCGAAGAACACTGAAGCTTTCTTT	CASSTGAKNTEAFF
-	TRBV16	TRBJ1-1	-	TGTGCCAGCAGCCAATCAGCTGAGGGGACTGAAGCTTTCTTT	CASSQSAEGTEAFF
-	TRBV5-1	TRBJ2-7	TRBD1	TGCGCCAGCAGCGTGGGACAGGGGGCGTATCACGAGCAGTACTTC	CASSVGQGAYHEQYF
-	TRBV27	TRBJ1-2	-	TGTGCCAGCAGTTTGGGGGGCCACCCTGGCTACACCTTC	CASSLGGHPGYTF
-	TRBV4-1	TRBJ1-5	-	TGCGCCAGCAGCCAGGAAGGTCCGGGGGGGCATCAGCCCCAGCATTTT	CASSQEGPGGHQPQHF
-	TRBV27	TRBJ1-2	TRBD1	TGTGCCAGCAGTAATCGACAGGGGGGATACTTCTATGGCTACACCTTC	CASSNRQGGYFYGYTF
-	TRBV28	TRBJ2-3	-	TGTGCCAGCAGTTTTGCCTCTTCCAGTGCAGATACGCAGTATTTT	CASSFASSSADTQYF
-	TRBV28	TRBJ2-3	TRBD2	TGTGCCAGCAGTTGGGTCGGGAGGAGCACAGATACGCAGTATTTT	CASSWVGRSTDTQYF
-	TRBV10-3	TRBJ2-5	-	TGTGCCATCAGTGAGCCAGGCCTCCTTGAAGGGGAGACCCAGTACTTC	CAISEPGLLEGETQYF
-	TRBV6-6	TRBJ2-7	-	TGTGCCAGCACCTTACTAGAGGGAGCAGACGGGCAGTACTTC	CASTLLEGADGQYF
-	TRBV9	TRBJ2-2	TRBD1	TGTGCCAGCAGCCCCCCTAACAGGGGGCCCACCGGGGAGCTGTTTTTT	CASSPPNRGPTGELFF
-	TRBV5-1	TRBJ1-2	-	TGCGCCAGCTCCCCTTGGGACTTTAGCTATGGCTACACCTTC	CASSPWDFSYGYTF
few	TRBV27	TRBJ1-2	-	TGTGCCAGCAGTTCAGGGAGCTATGGCTACACCTTC	CASSSGSYGYTF
-	TRBV10-3	TRBJ2-2	-	TGTGCCATCAAAAAACGCCAGGGGGCGGGGGGCACCGGGGAGCTGTTTTTT	CAIKKRQGAGGTGELFF
-	TRBV28	TRBJ2-7	-	TGTGCCAGCAGGAATACTCCGGGCGACTCCTACGAGCAGTACTTC	CASRNTPGDSYEQYF
-	TRBV27	TRBJ2-2	TRBD1	TGTGCCAGCAGTTTATGGGGGACAGGGATGACCGGGGAGCTGTTTTTT	CASSLWGTGMTGELFF
-	TRBV29-1	TRBJ2-2	TRBD1	TGCAGCGTTGTAGGGACAGACTATAACACCGGGGAGCTGTTTTTT	CSVVGTDYNTGELFF
-	TRBV4-2	TRBJ2-7	-	TGTGCCAGCAGACAGGGCGGGCTCGTCACCTACGAGCAGTACTTC	CASRQGGLVTYEQYF
-	TRBV14	TRBJ2-4	-	TGTGCCAGCAGCCAAGACAGGCAGTTACAAAACATTCAGTACTTC	CASSQDRQLQNIQYF
-	TRBV6-5	TRBJ2-7	-	TGTGCCAGCAGACACCAGGGTGGGCGGTACGAGCAGTACTTC	CASRHQGGRYEQYF
-	TRBV27	TRBJ2-7	-	TGTGCCAGCAGCGAAAACTCCTACGAGCAGTACTTC	CASSENSYEQYF
-	TRBV15	TRBJ2-7	-	TGTGCCACCAGCAGAGATAGGAGCCCGGCCTACGAGCAGTACTTC	CATSRDRSPAYEQYF
once	TRBV30	TRBJ2-7	-	TGTGCCTGGAGGTTCGGGTACGAGCAGTACTTC	CAWRFGYEQYF
-	TRBV9	TRBJ2-1	TRBD2	TGTGCCAGCAGCGTAGGGGGACTAGCGGGACCCTACAATGAGCAGTTCTTC	CASSVGGLAGPYNEQFF
once	TRBV27	TRBJ2-7	TRBD2	TGTGCCAGCAGTCCACGGACTAGCGGGATTGGTGAGCAGTACTTC	CASSPRTSGIGEQYF
-	TRBV7-6	TRBJ1-1	-	TGTGCCAGCAGCGCCTCAACAGGTCGAAGAACTGAAGCTTTCTTT	CASSASTGRRTEAFF
-	TRBV4-3	TRBJ1-1	TRBD1	TGCGCCAGCAGCCACGGGACAGGGAGGAACACTGAAGCTTTCTTT	CASSHGTGRNTEAFF
-	TRBV15	TRBJ2-7	TRBD1	TGTGCCACCAGCCGTTCCCGGGACAGGGTGTCCTACGAGCAGTACTTC	CATSRSRDRVSYEQYF
-	TRBV4-2	TRBJ2-7	-	TGTGCCAGCAGCCAGTCCATTAGGACTGTAAACTCCTACGAGCAGTACTTC	CASSQSIRTVNSYEQYF
-	TRBV6-6	TRBJ2-7	-	TGTGCCAGCAGTCTCTGGACGGAATCCTACGAGCAGTACTTC	CASSLWTESYEQYF
-	TRBV28	TRBJ1-1	-	TGTGCCAGCAGTCTAGAGGCAGTAATGGACACTGAAGCTTTCTTT	CASSLEAVMDTEAFF